The following is a T cell receptor beta chain sequence with its context. With V trimmed by 6 bases and J by 4 bases, 9 bases remained unmatched. The CDR3 is 15 amino acids. Germline V gives CDR1 MNHNS, CDR2 SASEGT. This entry comes from a study of OX40 agonist ivuxolimab in advanced cancers. TCRdb's copy holds only in-frame clones and misses some; the assay was immunoSEQ multiplex PCR. The sample lists 70,000 to 95,000 clones; around 88% were seen once. The timepoints at which blood was sampled were baseline, cycle 4 day 1, and cycle 7 day 1. The sequenced sample was CD4+ or CD8+ T cells sorted from blood, obtained in a trial of the OX40 agonist ivuxolimab. The source is an adult with an advanced solid tumor such as melanoma, head and neck, liver or kidney cancer. The chain joins TRBV6-1 to TRBJ1-2; TRBD1 aligns across 9 bases. The CDR3 DNA reads TGTGCCAGCAGCGGACAGACAGGGGGTACCTATGGCTACACCTTC. Its protein product is CASSGQTGGTYGYTF.